This entry concerns a single T cell receptor (beta chain). Distinct nucleotide sequences in the sample also encode this CDR3. This entry comes from a study of blood T cell repertoires in COVID-19. Study overall: Sites across the United States, Italy and Spain contributed samples from acute and convalescent COVID-19.

Original processing notes: Reference gene primer amplification yielded estimated nucleated cell counts. This table comes from immunoSEQ multiplex PCR, and its TCRdb copy is limited to in-frame clones, with some not included. For V, J and clone size, that table is used; D and trimming come from the DNA. The table shows more than 250,000 clones, with about nine tenths occurring only once. The CDR3 covers 15 residues. The V gene's germline CDR1 is LNHDA and CDR2 SQIVND (reference sequence). Trimming stripped 2 bases from V and 1 base from J, with 9 bases between. The sequenced sample consisted of peripheral blood. The rearrangement links TRBV19 to TRBJ1-5; no firm D call. The source of this sequence is a man aged 45-65 years with active or convalescent COVID-19. The CDR3 protein is CASSIRGGSNQPQHF. The CDR3 DNA follows: TGTGCCAGTAGTATAAGAGGCGGCAGCAATCAGCCCCAGCATTTT.